This T cell receptor (beta chain) was retrieved from a study of T cell repertoires in aging, cancer and after chemotherapy. Study in general: Donors were grouped into six age bands spanning 30 or younger through 70 or older.

The template was genomic DNA from peripheral blood, not RNA. A note on this clonotype: Antigen specificity is unknown.

The germline V gene has CDR1 SGHAT and CDR2 FQNNGV. The CDR3 totals 15 residues. V was cut by 8 bases and J by 4 bases, with 18 bases left in between. Whole-study findings and limits: Age-matched healthy donors had significantly more diverse, less clonal blood TCR repertoires than untreated cancer patients.

A mixed TRB-A/B primer pool amplified rearranged TRB by multiplex touch-down PCR. Each CDR3 protein gets one entry after TCRdb re-called the multiplex PCR reads with MiXCR. The profile shows approximately 6,700 distinct CDR3 sequences, roughly 20% of them singletons. The clonotype comes from a human donor with a blood cancer. The rearrangement joins TRBV11-2 to TRBJ2-1, with unresolved D. Sequencing was performed on blood. The CDR3 DNA sequence: TGTGCCAGCGGTCCAATCGATCTTGTTTACAATGAGCAGTTCTTC. Translated, it gives CASGPIDLVYNEQFF.